These T cell receptor beta chains were read from a single sample in a study of control samples from healthy donors and cancer patients. Sequenced by immunoSEQ multiplex PCR; TCRdb stores in-frame clones only, minus some. This table holds about 31,000 clones, approximately 93% found once. The material sequenced was blood. The receptor source for this set is a man in his 60s in good health. CDR3s include the opening cysteine and the closing phenylalanine or tryptophan. D genes are given only for firm matches. Not every row has a clone size; where given, it reads once, few, many or a size class.

CDR3 DNA | CDR3 protein | J gene | D gene | clone size | V gene
TGTGCCAGTAGTATAGGCACAGATACGCAGTATTTT | CASSIGTDTQYF | TRBJ2-3 | NA | NA | TRBV19
TGTGCCAGCAGTTTTTGGGGGGCCCCGAGCTCCTATAATTCACCCCTCCACTTT | CASSFWGAPSSYNSPLHF | TRBJ1-6 | NA | NA | TRBV27
TGCGCCAGCAGCCAGACAGGGGCGAGTGAAAAACTGTTTTTT | CASSQTGASEKLFF | TRBJ1-4 | TRBD1 | NA | TRBV4-3
TGTGCCAGCAGTTTAGCTCCCTACAATGAGCAGTTCTTC | CASSLAPYNEQFF | TRBJ2-1 | NA | NA | TRBV12-3/TRBV12-4
TGTGCCTGGAGCGCCAGAGGAGGACGGTCTGGAAACACCATATATTTT | CAWSARGGRSGNTIYF | TRBJ1-3 | NA | NA | TRBV30
TGTGCCAGCAGTGAATTAGGGTCAGGGGCCTACAATGAGCAGTTCTTC | CASSELGSGAYNEQFF | TRBJ2-1 | NA | NA | TRBV25-1
TGTGCCAGCAGCTTAAGTCAGTCCTCTGGAAACACCATATATTTT | CASSLSQSSGNTIYF | TRBJ1-3 | NA | NA | TRBV7-9
TGTGCCAGCAGCCAAGAGGTTTGGAAACGCACAGATACGCAGTATTTT | CASSQEVWKRTDTQYF | TRBJ2-3 | NA | NA | TRBV3-1/TRBV3-2
TGCGCCAGCAGCTTGGCCGGGGCCGCCGGGGAGCTGTTTTTT | CASSLAGAAGELFF | TRBJ2-2 | NA | once | TRBV5-1
TGTGCCAGTAGTATGACTAGCGGGCCCACCTACGAGCAGTACTTC | CASSMTSGPTYEQYF | TRBJ2-7 | TRBD2 | NA | TRBV19
TGTGCCAGCAGCTCGTGGGGAGGTCAGCCCCAGCATTTT | CASSSWGGQPQHF | TRBJ1-5 | NA | NA | TRBV7-2
TGTGCCAGCAGCCTGGACAGAAATCAGCCCCAGCATTTT | CASSLDRNQPQHF | TRBJ1-5 | NA | NA | TRBV7-2
TGTGCCAGCAGCCTGGACCCCTACAATGAGCAGTTCTTC | CASSLDPYNEQFF | TRBJ2-1 | NA | NA | TRBV14
TGTGCCACCAGCCCCGGGCCCCCGATGGGCAATCAGCCCCAGCATTTT | CATSPGPPMGNQPQHF | TRBJ1-5 | NA | NA | TRBV15
TGTGCCAGTAGTTCACAGAGCAATCAGCCCCAGCATTTT | CASSSQSNQPQHF | TRBJ1-5 | NA | NA | TRBV19
TGTGCCACCAGCAGGACACTATTTAATGAAAAACTGTTTTTT | CATSRTLFNEKLFF | TRBJ1-4 | NA | NA | TRBV15
TGTGCCAGCTCTCCGGGACAGGGGGCAATGAACACTGAAGCTTTCTTT | CASSPGQGAMNTEAFF | TRBJ1-1 | TRBD1 | NA | TRBV18
TGTGCCAGTAGTATCGGTCAGACTGCTAATCAGCCCCAGCATTTT | CASSIGQTANQPQHF | TRBJ1-5 | NA | NA | TRBV19
TGTGCCAGCAGTGGGACAGCCTTCGATGGCTACACCTTC | CASSGTAFDGYTF | TRBJ1-2 | TRBD1 | NA | TRBV12-3/TRBV12-4
TGTGCCAGCAGGTTGACTAGCGGGGCTTCAGGCGAGCAGTTCTTC | CASRLTSGASGEQFF | TRBJ2-1 | TRBD2 | NA | TRBV7-9
TGTGCCAGCAGCTTAGGTGCTAGCGGTGGCACAGATACGCAGTATTTT | CASSLGASGGTDTQYF | TRBJ2-3 | TRBD2 | NA | TRBV7-6
TGCGCCAGCAGCTTGGAGGCTAGCGGGGCCTACCTCAATGAGCAGTTCTTC | CASSLEASGAYLNEQFF | TRBJ2-1 | TRBD2 | NA | TRBV5-1
TGTGCCATCGAACAGGTGCCGAATAGCAATCAGCCCCAGCATTTT | CAIEQVPNSNQPQHF | TRBJ1-5 | NA | NA | TRBV28
TGTGCCAGCAGCTTAGGGGGACAGGGAACGGGGGAGACCCAGTACTTC | CASSLGGQGTGETQYF | TRBJ2-5 | TRBD1 | NA | TRBV7-7
TGTGCCATCAGTGAGTCGGGGAACTCCTACAATGAGCAGTTCTTC | CAISESGNSYNEQFF | TRBJ2-1 | NA | NA | TRBV10-3
TGTGCCAGCTCTTTCGGGACAGGGGGGTACGAGCAGTACTTC | CASSFGTGGYEQYF | TRBJ2-7 | TRBD1 | NA | TRBV18
TGCAGCGTTGAAGATGGCAGCAGGGGGATCCAGTACTTC | CSVEDGSRGIQYF | TRBJ2-7 | TRBD1 | NA | TRBV29-1
TGTGCCAGCAGCCGTTCAGGGGTAGGAGGGCAGCCCCAGCATTTT | CASSRSGVGGQPQHF | TRBJ1-5 | NA | NA | TRBV3-1/TRBV3-2
TGTGCCAGCAGTGAGAAGAGGGGAGATGAAGGCTACACCTTC | CASSEKRGDEGYTF | TRBJ1-2 | NA | NA | TRBV5-4
TGTGCCAGCAGCATTAGCGGGGGGGCCGTGACAGATACGCAGTATTTT | CASSISGGAVTDTQYF | TRBJ2-3 | TRBD2 | NA | TRBV7-2
TGTGCCAGCAGTGAGACCCGGGACCCACGCTGCTTT | CASSETRDPRCF | TRBJ1-1 | NA | once | TRBV6-2/TRBV6-3
TGTGCCAGCAGGAGCGGGGGGGCTCCGGGCGAGCAGTACTTC | CASRSGGAPGEQYF | TRBJ2-7 | TRBD2 | once | TRBV28
TGTGCCAGCAGCTTGGACCCTAGCGGGGGCAGCTCCGGGGAGCTGTTTTTT | CASSLDPSGGSSGELFF | TRBJ2-2 | TRBD2 | NA | TRBV5-6
TGTGCCAGTAAGGACAGGGACGTTTCACCCCTCCACTTT | CASKDRDVSPLHF | TRBJ1-6 | TRBD1 | NA | TRBV19
TGTGCCAGCAGCCGGGGCCCTGGGGACTACGAGCAGTACTTC | CASSRGPGDYEQYF | TRBJ2-7 | NA | NA | TRBV7-9
TGTGCCAGCAGTGAAGGGCAGGGAGGATATCAGCCCCAGCATTTT | CASSEGQGGYQPQHF | TRBJ1-5 | NA | NA | TRBV6-1
TGTGCCAGCAGCGTCTTCTTGGCCCCCACAGATACGCAGTATTTT | CASSVFLAPTDTQYF | TRBJ2-3 | NA | NA | TRBV9
TGTGCCAGCAGCAAAGGAGTGAGGACAGGGCTTGGAGCTTTCTTT | CASSKGVRTGLGAFF | TRBJ1-1 | NA | NA | TRBV21-1
TGTGCCAGCCGGGACAGGGGGGAGACCCAGTACTTC | CASRDRGETQYF | TRBJ2-5 | TRBD1 | NA | TRBV6-5
TGTGCCAGCAGCGTGGCGACGGTGCCTAACTATGGCTACACCTTC | CASSVATVPNYGYTF | TRBJ1-2 | NA | NA | TRBV9
TGTGCCAGCAGCCTCGGGGGCAGGGGATCTGGAAACACCATATATTTT | CASSLGGRGSGNTIYF | TRBJ1-3 | NA | NA | TRBV7-6
TGTGCCAGCAGTTACTTTAATGAGCAGTTCTTC | CASSYFNEQFF | TRBJ2-1 | NA | NA | TRBV6-5
TGTGCCAGCAGCTTAGAAGTTGGCACGGAAGCTTTCTTT | CASSLEVGTEAFF | TRBJ1-1 | NA | NA | TRBV7-6
TGTGCCAGCAGTCTAGACCACAGGGGTGAGTTCTTC | CASSLDHRGEFF | TRBJ2-1 | TRBD1 | NA | TRBV7-2
TGCGCCAGCAGCTTGTTAGTAAACACTGAAGCTTTCTTT | CASSLLVNTEAFF | TRBJ1-1 | NA | NA | TRBV5-1
TGCGCCAGCAGCTTGCAAAAGGGTGGAGATGGCTACACCTTC | CASSLQKGGDGYTF | TRBJ1-2 | NA | NA | TRBV5-1
TGTGCCAGCAGGGAGCTTTACAGGGGGCAGTACGAGCAGTACTTC | CASRELYRGQYEQYF | TRBJ2-7 | TRBD1 | NA | TRBV6-5
TGTGCCAGCAGCTCCTCGGACCCTCGACCCCAAGAGACCCAGTACTTC | CASSSSDPRPQETQYF | TRBJ2-5 | NA | NA | TRBV7-9
TGTGCCAGCTCACCCCTTGGGACTAGCGGGGGAAGAGGCACAGATACGCAGTATTTT | CASSPLGTSGGRGTDTQYF | TRBJ2-3 | TRBD2 | NA | TRBV18
TGTGCCAGCAGCAGGGGGGGTGAGCAGTTCTTC | CASSRGGEQFF | TRBJ2-1 | NA | NA | TRBV6-5
TGTGCCAGTAGTATAATTGGTGGGTTAGGGGGAGGCAATGAGCAGTTCTTC | CASSIIGGLGGGNEQFF | TRBJ2-1 | NA | NA | TRBV19
TGTGCCAGCAGTTATTTCGGGGCCAAGAGGGAAGAGACCCAGTACTTC | CASSYFGAKREETQYF | TRBJ2-5 | NA | NA | TRBV6-2/TRBV6-3
TGCGCCAGCAGCTCCGGACAGGGGAATGAAAAACTGTTTTTT | CASSSGQGNEKLFF | TRBJ1-4 | TRBD1 | NA | TRBV5-1
TGTGCCAGCAGCTTAGGGTCTAGCGTCGCAGAGACCCAGTACTTC | CASSLGSSVAETQYF | TRBJ2-5 | NA | NA | TRBV11-3